The sequence of this T cell receptor (beta chain) was determined in a study of blood T cell repertoires in COVID-19. About the study: Sites in the United States, Italy and Spain provided acute and convalescent COVID-19 samples.

V dropped 5 bases and J dropped 3; count of bases not matched to a gene: 10. This CDR3 has 15 amino acids. The V gene's germline CDR1 is MNHEY and CDR2 SMNVEV (reference sequence). This clone was seen only a few times. The table came from immunoSEQ multiplex PCR; TCRdb's copy has only in-frame clones and leaves some out. The table includes roughly 7,800 clones, about 86% detected once. The specimen sequenced was peripheral blood. This TCR was sampled from a woman in her forties or fifties with active or convalescent COVID-19. The rearrangement uses TRBV27 and TRBJ2-7, with 7 positions matching TRBD1. The CDR3 region has the DNA TGTGCCAGCAGTCCACGATCCGGGACAGACTACGAGCAGTACTTC. This encodes CASSPRSGTDYEQYF.